These T cell receptor beta chains were read from a single sample in a study of blood T cells in healthy people across ages. MiXCR was run by TCRdb on the 5' RACE reads, yielding one entry per CDR3 protein. The top ten hold approximately 20% of the sample, which has over a million distinct CDR3 sequences, 40% to 45% seen once. The specimen was blood. The source is a woman aged 55-69 years in good health. Both conserved end residues are part of each CDR3. A D gene is named only where the DNA matches it firmly. Clone size is stated in some rows and not others, as once, few, many or a class when expanded.

cdr3_length,j_call,clone_size,d_call,v_call,cdr3_aa,cdr3_nt
15,TRBJ2-3,-,TRBD2,TRBV11-2,CASSLIAGITDTQYF,TGTGCCAGCAGCTTAATAGCGGGGATCACAGATACGCAGTATTTT
13,TRBJ1-2,-,-,TRBV4-1,CASSQNGLYGYTF,TGCGCCAGCAGCCAAAACGGTCTCTATGGCTACACCTTC
15,TRBJ2-7,-,TRBD1,TRBV9,CASSVGDSGTYEQYF,TGTGCCAGCAGCGTAGGGGACAGTGGAACATACGAGCAGTACTTC
13,TRBJ2-3,-,-,TRBV2,CASNPRPGGTQYF,TGTGCCAGCAATCCTAGACCTGGGGGTACGCAGTATTTT
13,TRBJ1-2,-,-,TRBV27,CASSLSRGDSYTF,TGTGCCAGCAGTTTATCGAGAGGGGATAGCTACACCTTC
12,TRBJ2-1,-,-,TRBV24-1,CATSDFGNVQFF,TGTGCCACCAGTGATTTCGGTAATGTGCAGTTCTTC
12,TRBJ2-3,few,-,TRBV20-1,CSARGRTDTQYF,TGCAGTGCTAGGGGGCGGACAGATACGCAGTATTTT
17,TRBJ2-1,-,TRBD2,TRBV27,CASSPTSGRKSYNEQFF,TGTGCCAGCAGCCCTACTAGCGGGAGGAAGTCCTACAATGAGCAGTTCTTC
13,TRBJ2-5,-,TRBD2,TRBV12-3/TRBV12-4,CASTMRGAETQYF,TGTGCCAGCACGATGCGGGGGGCGGAGACCCAGTACTTC
12,TRBJ1-2,-,TRBD1,TRBV7-2,CASNQGESGYTF,TGTGCCAGCAACCAGGGGGAAAGTGGCTACACCTTC
14,TRBJ2-2,-,-,TRBV10-1,CASRSGEGTGELFF,TGCGCCAGCAGGAGCGGAGAGGGAACCGGGGAGCTGTTTTTT
12,TRBJ2-4,many,-,TRBV29-1,CSVEVRGNIQYF,TGCAGCGTTGAAGTTCGGGGAAACATTCAGTACTTC
15,TRBJ2-7,-,TRBD2,TRBV27,CASSLSLAVSYEQYF,TGTGCCAGCAGTTTGAGTCTAGCGGTCTCCTACGAGCAGTACTTC
16,TRBJ2-7,-,TRBD2,TRBV2,CASCELAMTSSYEQYF,TGTGCCAGCTGTGAACTAGCGATGACGAGCTCCTACGAGCAGTACTTC
15,TRBJ1-1,-,-,TRBV5-1,CASSLAGGRNTEAFF,TGCGCCAGCAGCTTGGCCGGGGGCCGGAACACTGAAGCTTTCTTT
12,TRBJ2-7,many,-,TRBV3-1,CASSHTSYEQYF,TGTGCCAGCAGCCATACGAGCTACGAGCAGTACTTC
16,TRBJ1-1,-,-,TRBV10-3,CAISVEPGHLSTEAFF,TGTGCCATCAGTGTAGAACCGGGACATCTTAGCACTGAAGCTTTCTTT
19,TRBJ2-1,few,TRBD1,TRBV10-2,CATPPSGTGVLSSYNEQFF,TGCGCCACTCCACCGTCCGGGACAGGGGTCCTCAGCTCCTACAATGAGCAGTTCTTC
16,TRBJ2-7,few,-,TRBV7-6,CASSLASRVSSYEQYF,TGTGCCAGCAGCTTAGCCAGTCGGGTTAGCTCCTACGAGCAGTACTTC
15,TRBJ2-7,-,-,TRBV5-1,CASSTDGGRYNEQYF,TGCGCCAGCAGCACGGACGGCGGACGCTACAATGAGCAGTACTTC
14,TRBJ2-3,-,-,TRBV20-1,CSARDLAAADAQYF,TGCAGTGCTAGAGATTTAGCTGCCGCAGATGCGCAGTATTTT
17,TRBJ2-1,-,TRBD2,TRBV18,CASSSRTSGRADNEQFF,TGTGCCAGCTCGTCCCGGACTAGCGGGAGGGCCGACAATGAGCAGTTCTTC
13,TRBJ2-5,once,-,TRBV28,CASSATVEETQYF,TGTGCCAGCAGTGCCACAGTGGAGGAGACCCAGTACTTC
16,TRBJ2-7,-,TRBD2,TRBV28,CASSPTLGAGGYEQYF,TGTGCCAGCAGCCCCACCCTGGGGGCGGGAGGTTACGAGCAGTACTTC
13,TRBJ2-5,few,TRBD2,TRBV2,CASSDPAGGKQYF,TGTGCCAGCAGTGACCCAGCGGGGGGGAAGCAGTACTTC
13,TRBJ1-2,-,-,TRBV10-3,CAISEGGGYGYTF,TGTGCCATCAGTGAAGGAGGGGGCTATGGCTACACCTTC
13,TRBJ1-5,-,-,TRBV29-1,CSVGGGAEQPQHF,TGCAGCGTTGGGGGGGGCGCGGAACAGCCCCAGCATTTT
15,TRBJ1-2,-,-,TRBV20-1,CSASDRQIGWYGYTF,TGCAGTGCCTCCGATCGACAGATAGGTTGGTATGGCTACACCTTC
16,TRBJ2-7,few,TRBD2,TRBV20-1,CSASRILAGASYEQYF,TGCAGTGCTAGCAGGATTCTAGCGGGAGCTTCCTACGAGCAGTACTTC
15,TRBJ2-1,-,-,TRBV7-2,CASSSRGTSYNEQFF,TGTGCCAGCAGCTCCCGCGGCACCTCCTACAATGAGCAGTTCTTC
13,TRBJ2-7,-,-,TRBV28,CASSRVRVPEQYF,TGTGCCAGCAGTAGGGTCAGGGTTCCCGAGCAGTACTTC
16,TRBJ1-4,few,TRBD1,TRBV5-1,CASSRGGYDRAEKLFF,TGCGCCAGCAGCCGGGGCGGGTATGACAGGGCAGAAAAACTGTTTTTT
15,TRBJ2-1,-,-,TRBV27,CASSFGVTGYNEQFF,TGTGCCAGCAGTTTTGGGGTGACAGGATACAATGAGCAGTTCTTC
13,TRBJ2-1,few,TRBD2,TRBV7-9,CASSLGRLAEQFF,TGTGCCAGCAGCTTAGGTCGACTAGCGGAGCAGTTCTTC
15,TRBJ2-7,-,TRBD1,TRBV2,CASSERGPSFSEQYF,TGTGCCAGCAGTGAGAGGGGGCCAAGCTTCTCCGAGCAGTACTTC
14,TRBJ2-3,-,-,TRBV20-1,CSAQTDVRTDTQYF,TGCAGTGCTCAGACTGACGTCCGCACAGATACGCAGTATTTT
19,TRBJ2-2,-,TRBD1,TRBV14,CASSQDYRTGGSGTGELFF,TGTGCCAGCAGCCAAGATTACCGGACAGGGGGCTCGGGCACCGGGGAGCTGTTTTTT
15,TRBJ2-3,-,-,TRBV7-9,CASSLDGSLVDAQYF,TGTGCCAGCAGCTTAGACGGGAGTCTTGTAGATGCGCAGTATTTT
11,TRBJ2-1,-,-,TRBV30,CAWSVLDEQFF,TGTGCCTGGAGTGTTTTAGATGAGCAGTTCTTC
15,TRBJ2-7,few,-,TRBV25-1,CASSELRTETYEQYF,TGTGCCAGCAGTGAATTACGGACAGAGACCTACGAGCAGTACTTC
15,TRBJ1-1,-,-,TRBV11-2,CASSLDSRGNTEAFF,TGTGCCAGCAGCTTAGATTCTCGGGGTAACACTGAAGCTTTCTTT
19,TRBJ2-1,-,TRBD2,TRBV12-3/TRBV12-4,CASSFTGLAGGGEYNEQFF,TGTGCCAGCAGTTTCACGGGACTAGCGGGAGGAGGGGAGTACAATGAGCAGTTCTTC
14,TRBJ2-1,-,-,TRBV29-1,CSVEDWEGNNEQFF,TGCAGCGTTGAAGATTGGGAAGGGAACAATGAGCAGTTCTTC
12,TRBJ2-5,many,-,TRBV7-2,CASSLVEETQYF,TGTGCCAGCAGCTTAGTGGAGGAGACCCAGTACTTC
13,TRBJ2-3,-,-,TRBV4-2,CASSLNVEDTQYF,TGTGCCAGCAGCCTAAACGTTGAAGATACGCAGTATTTT
12,TRBJ2-3,-,-,TRBV18,CASSILTDTQYF,TGTGCCAGCTCAATCCTCACAGATACGCAGTATTTT